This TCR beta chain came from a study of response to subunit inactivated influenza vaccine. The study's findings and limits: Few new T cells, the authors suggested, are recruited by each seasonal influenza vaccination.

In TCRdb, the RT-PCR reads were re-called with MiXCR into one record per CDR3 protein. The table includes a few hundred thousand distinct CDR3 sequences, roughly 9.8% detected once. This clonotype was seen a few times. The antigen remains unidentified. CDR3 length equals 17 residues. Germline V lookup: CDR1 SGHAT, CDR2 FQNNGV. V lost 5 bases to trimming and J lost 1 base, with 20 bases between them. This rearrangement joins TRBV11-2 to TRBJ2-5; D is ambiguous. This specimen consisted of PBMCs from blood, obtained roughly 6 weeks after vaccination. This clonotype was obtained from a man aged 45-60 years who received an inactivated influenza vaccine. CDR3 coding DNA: TGTGCCAGCAGCGGATCCGTATTAATCCGGGCCCAAGAGACCCAGTACTTC. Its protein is CASSGSVLIRAQETQYF.